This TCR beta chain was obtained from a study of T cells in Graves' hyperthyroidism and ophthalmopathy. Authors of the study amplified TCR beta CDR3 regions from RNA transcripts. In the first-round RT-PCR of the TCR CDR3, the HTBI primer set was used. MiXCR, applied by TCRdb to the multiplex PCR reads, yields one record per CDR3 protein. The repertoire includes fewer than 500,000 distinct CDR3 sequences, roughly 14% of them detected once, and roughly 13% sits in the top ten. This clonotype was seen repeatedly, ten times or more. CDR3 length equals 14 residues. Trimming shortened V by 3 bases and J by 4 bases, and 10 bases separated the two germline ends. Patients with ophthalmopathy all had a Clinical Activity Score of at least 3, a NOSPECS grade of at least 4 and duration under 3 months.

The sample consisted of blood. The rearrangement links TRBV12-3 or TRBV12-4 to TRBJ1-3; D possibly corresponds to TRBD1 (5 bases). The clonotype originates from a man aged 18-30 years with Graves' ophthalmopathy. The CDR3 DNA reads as TGTGCCAGCAGTTTTGACGGGGGGGGAAACACCATATATTTT. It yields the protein CASSFDGGGNTIYF.